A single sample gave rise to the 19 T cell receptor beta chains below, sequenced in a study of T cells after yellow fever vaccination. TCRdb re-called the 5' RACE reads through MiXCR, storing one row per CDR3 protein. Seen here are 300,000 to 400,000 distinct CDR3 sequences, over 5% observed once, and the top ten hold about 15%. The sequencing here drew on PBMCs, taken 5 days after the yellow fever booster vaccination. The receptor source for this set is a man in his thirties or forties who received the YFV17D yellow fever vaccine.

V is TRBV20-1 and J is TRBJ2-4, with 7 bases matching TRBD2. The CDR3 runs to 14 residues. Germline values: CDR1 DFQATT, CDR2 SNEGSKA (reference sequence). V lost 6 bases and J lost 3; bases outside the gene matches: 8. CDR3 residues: CSAPRLAVKNIQYF. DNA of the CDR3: TGCAGTGCCCCCCGTCTAGCGGTCAAAAACATTCAGTACTTC.

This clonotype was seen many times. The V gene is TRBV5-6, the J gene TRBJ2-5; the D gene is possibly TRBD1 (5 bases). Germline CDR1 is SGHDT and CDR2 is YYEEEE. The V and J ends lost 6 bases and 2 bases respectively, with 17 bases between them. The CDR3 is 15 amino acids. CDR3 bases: TGTGCCAGCACCCTTCCAGGGATGGCGCAAGAGACCCAGTACTTC. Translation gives CASTLPGMAQETQYF.

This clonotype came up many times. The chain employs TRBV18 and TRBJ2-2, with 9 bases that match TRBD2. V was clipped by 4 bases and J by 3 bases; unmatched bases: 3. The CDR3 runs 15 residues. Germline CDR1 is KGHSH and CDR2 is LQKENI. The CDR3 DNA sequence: TGTGCCAGCTCACTGGGACTAGCAGACACCGGGGAGCTGTTTTTT. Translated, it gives CASSLGLADTGELFF. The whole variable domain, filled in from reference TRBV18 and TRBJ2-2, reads NAGVMQNPRHLVRRRGQEARLRCSPMKGHSHVYWYRQLPEEGLKFMVYLQKENIIDESGMPKERFSAEFPKEGPSILRIQQVVRGDSAAYFCASSLGLADTGELFFGEGSRLTVL.

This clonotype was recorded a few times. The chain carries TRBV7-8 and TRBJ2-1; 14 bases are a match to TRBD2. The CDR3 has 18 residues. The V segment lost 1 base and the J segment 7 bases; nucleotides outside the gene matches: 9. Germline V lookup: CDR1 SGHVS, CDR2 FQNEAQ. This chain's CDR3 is CASSLDRWTSGRLNEQFF. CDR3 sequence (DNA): TGTGCCAGCAGCTTAGACAGGTGGACTAGCGGGAGGTTAAATGAGCAGTTCTTC.

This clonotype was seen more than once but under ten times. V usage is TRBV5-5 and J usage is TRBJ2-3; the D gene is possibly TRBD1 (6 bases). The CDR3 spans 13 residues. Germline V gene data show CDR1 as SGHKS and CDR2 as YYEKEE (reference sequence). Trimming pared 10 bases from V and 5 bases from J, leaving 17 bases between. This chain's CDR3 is CAVQGPTLDTQYF. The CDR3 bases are TGTGCCGTACAGGGTCCTACACTAGATACGCAGTATTTT. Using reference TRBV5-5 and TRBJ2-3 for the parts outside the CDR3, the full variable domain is DAGVTQSPTHLIKTRGQQVTLRCSPISGHKSVSWYQQVLGQGPQFIFQYYEKEERGRGNFPDRFSARQFPNYSSELNVNALLLGDSALYLCAVQGPTLDTQYFGPGTRLTVL.

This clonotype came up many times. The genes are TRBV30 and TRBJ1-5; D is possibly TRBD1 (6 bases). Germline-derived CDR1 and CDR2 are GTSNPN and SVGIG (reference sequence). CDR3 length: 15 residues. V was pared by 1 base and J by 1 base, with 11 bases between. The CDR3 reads CAWSGPGASNQPQHF. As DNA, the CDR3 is TGTGCCTGGAGTGGGCCGGGGGCGAGCAATCAGCCCCAGCATTTT.

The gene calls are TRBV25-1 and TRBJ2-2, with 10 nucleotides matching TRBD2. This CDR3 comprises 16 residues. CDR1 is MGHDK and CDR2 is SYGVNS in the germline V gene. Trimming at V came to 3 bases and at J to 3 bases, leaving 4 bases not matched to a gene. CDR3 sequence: CASSDSLAGDTGELFF. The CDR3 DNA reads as TGTGCCAGCAGTGACTCTCTAGCGGGGGACACCGGGGAGCTGTTTTTT.

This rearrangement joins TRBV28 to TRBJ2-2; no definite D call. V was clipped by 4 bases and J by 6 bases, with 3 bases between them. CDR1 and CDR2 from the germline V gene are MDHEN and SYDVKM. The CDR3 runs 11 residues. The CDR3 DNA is TGTGCCAGCAGTTGGGCCGGGGAGCTGTTTTTT. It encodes CASSWAGELFF.

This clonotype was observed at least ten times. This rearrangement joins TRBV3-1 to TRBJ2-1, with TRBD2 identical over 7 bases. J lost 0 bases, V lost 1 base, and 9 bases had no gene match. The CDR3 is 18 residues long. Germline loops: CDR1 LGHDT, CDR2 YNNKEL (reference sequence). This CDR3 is CASSQGRIAGPSYNEQFF. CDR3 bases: TGTGCCAGCAGCCAAGGGAGGATAGCGGGCCCCTCCTACAATGAGCAGTTCTTC.

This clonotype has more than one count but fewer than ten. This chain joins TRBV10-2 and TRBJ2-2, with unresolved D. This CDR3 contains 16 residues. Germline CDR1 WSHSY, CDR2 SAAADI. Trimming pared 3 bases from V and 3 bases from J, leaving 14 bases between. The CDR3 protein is CASSDSVRAYTGELFF. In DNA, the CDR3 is TGCGCCAGCAGTGACTCCGTCCGAGCTTACACCGGGGAGCTGTTTTTT.

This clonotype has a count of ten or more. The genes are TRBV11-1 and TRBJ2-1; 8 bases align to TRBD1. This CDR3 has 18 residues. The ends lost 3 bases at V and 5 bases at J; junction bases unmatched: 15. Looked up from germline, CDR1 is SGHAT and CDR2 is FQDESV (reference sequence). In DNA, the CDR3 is TGTGCCAGCAGCTTCCCAACAATAGACAGGGGCAGAAACAATGAGCAGTTCTTC. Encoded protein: CASSFPTIDRGRNNEQFF. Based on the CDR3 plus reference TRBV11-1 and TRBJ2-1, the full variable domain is EAEVAQSPRYKITEKSQAVAFWCDPISGHATLYWYRQILGQGPELLVQFQDESVVDDSQLPKDRFSAERLKGVDSTLKIQPAELGDSAMYLCASSFPTIDRGRNNEQFFGPGTRLTVL.

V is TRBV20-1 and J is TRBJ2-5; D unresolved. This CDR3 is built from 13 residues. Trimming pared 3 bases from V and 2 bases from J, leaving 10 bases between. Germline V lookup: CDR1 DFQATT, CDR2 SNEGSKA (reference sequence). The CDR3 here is CSASHTLQETQYF. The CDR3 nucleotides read TGCAGTGCTAGTCATACCCTTCAAGAGACCCAGTACTTC.

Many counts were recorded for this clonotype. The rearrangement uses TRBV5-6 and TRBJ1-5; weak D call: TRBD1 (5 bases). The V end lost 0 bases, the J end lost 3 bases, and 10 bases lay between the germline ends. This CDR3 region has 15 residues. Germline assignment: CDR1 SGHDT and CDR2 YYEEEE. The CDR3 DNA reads TGTGCCAGCAGCTTGGCCGGGGGTTTCAATCAGCCCCAGCATTTT. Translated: CASSLAGGFNQPQHF.

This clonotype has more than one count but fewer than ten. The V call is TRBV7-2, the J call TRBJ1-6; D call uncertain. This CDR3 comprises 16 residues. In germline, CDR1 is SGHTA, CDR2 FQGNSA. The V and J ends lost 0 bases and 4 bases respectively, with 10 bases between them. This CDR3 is CASSLADRAYNSPLHF. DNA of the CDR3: TGTGCCAGCAGCTTAGCGGACCGGGCGTATAATTCACCCCTCCACTTT.

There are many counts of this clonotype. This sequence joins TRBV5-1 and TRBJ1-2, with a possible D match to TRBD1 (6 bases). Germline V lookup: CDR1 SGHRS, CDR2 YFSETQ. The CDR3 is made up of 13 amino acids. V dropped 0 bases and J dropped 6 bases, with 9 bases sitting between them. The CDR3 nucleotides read TGCGCCAGCAGCTTGGCCAGGGGTGATGGCTACACCTTC. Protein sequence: CASSLARGDGYTF. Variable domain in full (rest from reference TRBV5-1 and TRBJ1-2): KAGVTQTPRYLIKTRGQQVTLSCSPISGHRSVSWYQQTPGQGLQFLFEYFSETQRNKGNFPGRFSGRQFSNSRSEMNVSTLELGDSALYLCASSLARGDGYTFGSGTRLTVV.

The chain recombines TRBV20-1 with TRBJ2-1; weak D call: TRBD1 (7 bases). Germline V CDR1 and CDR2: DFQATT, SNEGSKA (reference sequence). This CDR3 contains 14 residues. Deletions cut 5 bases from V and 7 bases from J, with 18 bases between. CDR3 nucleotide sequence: TGCAGTGCTGTCAGGGGGGCTATGGGGAATGAGCAGTTCTTC. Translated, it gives CSAVRGAMGNEQFF.

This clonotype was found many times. In nucleotides, the CDR3 is TGTGCCAGCACCCGAGGGACAACAGAGACCCAGTACTTC. This gives the protein CASTRGTTETQYF. V gene TRBV9 combines with J gene TRBJ2-5, with TRBD1 as a possible D gene (6 bases). The V and J ends lost 6 bases and 4 bases respectively, with 13 bases between them. In germline, CDR1 is SGDLS, CDR2 YYNGEE. CDR3 length equals 13 residues.

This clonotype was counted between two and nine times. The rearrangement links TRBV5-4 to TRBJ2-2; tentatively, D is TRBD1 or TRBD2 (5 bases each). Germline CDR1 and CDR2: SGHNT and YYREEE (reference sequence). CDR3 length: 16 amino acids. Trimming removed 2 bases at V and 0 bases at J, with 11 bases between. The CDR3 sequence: CASSLKGTANTGELFF. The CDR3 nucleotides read TGTGCCAGCAGCTTAAAAGGGACGGCGAACACCGGGGAGCTGTTTTTT.

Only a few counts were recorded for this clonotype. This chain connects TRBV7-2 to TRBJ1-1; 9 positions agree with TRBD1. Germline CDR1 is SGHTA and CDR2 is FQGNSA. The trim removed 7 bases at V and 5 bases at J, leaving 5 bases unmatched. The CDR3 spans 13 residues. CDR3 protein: CASTLTGGTEAFF. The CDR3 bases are TGTGCCAGCACCCTGACAGGGGGAACTGAAGCTTTCTTT.